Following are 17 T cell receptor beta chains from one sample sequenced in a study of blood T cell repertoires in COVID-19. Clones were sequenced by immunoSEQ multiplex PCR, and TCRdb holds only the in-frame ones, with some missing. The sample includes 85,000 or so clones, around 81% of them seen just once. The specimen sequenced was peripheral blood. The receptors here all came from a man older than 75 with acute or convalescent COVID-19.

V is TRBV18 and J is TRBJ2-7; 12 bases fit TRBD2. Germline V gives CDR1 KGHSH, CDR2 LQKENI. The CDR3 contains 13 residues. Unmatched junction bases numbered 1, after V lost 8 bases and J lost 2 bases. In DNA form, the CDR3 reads TGTGCCAGCCGGACTAGCGGGACCTACGAGCAGTACTTC. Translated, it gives CASRTSGTYEQYF.

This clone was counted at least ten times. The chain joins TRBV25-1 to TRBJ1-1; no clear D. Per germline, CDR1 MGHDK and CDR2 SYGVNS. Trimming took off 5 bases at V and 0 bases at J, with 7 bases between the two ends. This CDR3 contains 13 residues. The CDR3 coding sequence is TGTGCCAGCAGTAGTGACATGAACACTGAAGCTTTCTTT. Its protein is CASSSDMNTEAFF.

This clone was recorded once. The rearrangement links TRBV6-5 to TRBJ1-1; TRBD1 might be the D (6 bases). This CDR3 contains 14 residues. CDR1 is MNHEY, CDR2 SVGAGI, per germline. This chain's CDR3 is CAAVRGGYNTEAFF. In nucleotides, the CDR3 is TGTGCGGCCGTTAGGGGGGGCTATAACACTGAAGCTTTCTTT.

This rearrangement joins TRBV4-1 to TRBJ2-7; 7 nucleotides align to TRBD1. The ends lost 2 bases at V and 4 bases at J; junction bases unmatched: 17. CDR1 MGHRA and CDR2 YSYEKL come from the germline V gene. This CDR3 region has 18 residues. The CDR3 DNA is TGCGCCAGCAGCCAACTTCCTCCTAACAGGGGTGTCCGGTACGAGCAGTACTTC. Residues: CASSQLPPNRGVRYEQYF.

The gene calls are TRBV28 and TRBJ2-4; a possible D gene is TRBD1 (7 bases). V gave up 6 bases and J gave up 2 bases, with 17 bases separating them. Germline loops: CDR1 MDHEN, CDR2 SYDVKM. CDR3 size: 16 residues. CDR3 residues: CASSRWQGDSKNIQYF. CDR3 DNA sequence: TGTGCCAGCAGCCGATGGCAGGGGGACTCCAAAAACATTCAGTACTTC. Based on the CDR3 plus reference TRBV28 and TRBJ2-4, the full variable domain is DVKVTQSSRYLVKRTGEKVFLECVQDMDHENMFWYRQDPGLGLRLIYFSYDVKMKEKGDIPEGYSVSREKKERFSLILESASTNQTSMYLCASSRWQGDSKNIQYFGAGTRLSVL.

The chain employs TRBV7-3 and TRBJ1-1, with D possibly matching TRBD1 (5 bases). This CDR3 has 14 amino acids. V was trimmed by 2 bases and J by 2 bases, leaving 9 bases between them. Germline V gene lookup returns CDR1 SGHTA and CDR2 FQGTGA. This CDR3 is CASSLSGPNTEAFF. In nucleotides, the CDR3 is TGTGCCAGCAGCTTATCAGGGCCCAACACTGAAGCTTTCTTT.

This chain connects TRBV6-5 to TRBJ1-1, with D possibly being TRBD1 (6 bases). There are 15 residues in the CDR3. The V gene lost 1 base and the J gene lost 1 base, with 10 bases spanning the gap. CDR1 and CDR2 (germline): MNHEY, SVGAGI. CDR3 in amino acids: CASSYYLTGNTEAFF. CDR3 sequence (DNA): TGTGCCAGCAGTTACTACTTGACAGGGAACACTGAAGCTTTCTTT.

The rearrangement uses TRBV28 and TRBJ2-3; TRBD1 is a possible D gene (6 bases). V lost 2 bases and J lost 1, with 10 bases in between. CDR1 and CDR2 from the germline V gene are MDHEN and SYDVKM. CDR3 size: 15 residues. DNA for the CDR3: TGTGCCAGCAGTTTACAGGGGATTGGCACAGATACGCAGTATTTT. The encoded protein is CASSLQGIGTDTQYF.

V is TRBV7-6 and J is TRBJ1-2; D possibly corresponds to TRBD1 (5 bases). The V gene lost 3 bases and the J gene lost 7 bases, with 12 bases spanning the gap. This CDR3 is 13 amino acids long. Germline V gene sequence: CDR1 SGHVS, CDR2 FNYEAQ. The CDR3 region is CASSFQGVSGYTF. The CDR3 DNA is TGTGCCAGCAGCTTCCAGGGTGTGAGTGGCTACACCTTC.

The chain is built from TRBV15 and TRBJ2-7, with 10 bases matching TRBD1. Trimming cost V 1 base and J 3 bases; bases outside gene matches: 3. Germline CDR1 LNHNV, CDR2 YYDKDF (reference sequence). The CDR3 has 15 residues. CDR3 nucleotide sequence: TGTGCCACCAGCAGAGCCGGGACAGGGGACTACGAGCAGTACTTC. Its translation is CATSRAGTGDYEQYF.

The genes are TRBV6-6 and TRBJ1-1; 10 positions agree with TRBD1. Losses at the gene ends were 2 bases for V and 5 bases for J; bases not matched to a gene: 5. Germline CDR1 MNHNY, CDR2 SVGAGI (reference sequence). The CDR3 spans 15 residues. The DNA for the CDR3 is TGTGCCAGCAGTTACCCCGGACAGGGGGGGACTGAAGCTTTCTTT. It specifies CASSYPGQGGTEAFF.

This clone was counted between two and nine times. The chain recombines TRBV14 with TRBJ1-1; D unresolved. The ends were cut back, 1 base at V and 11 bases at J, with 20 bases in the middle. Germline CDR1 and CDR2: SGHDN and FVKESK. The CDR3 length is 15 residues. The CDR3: CASSQGLGKTRMAFF. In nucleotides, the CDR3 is TGTGCCAGCAGCCAAGGGCTCGGGAAGACCAGGATGGCTTTCTTT.

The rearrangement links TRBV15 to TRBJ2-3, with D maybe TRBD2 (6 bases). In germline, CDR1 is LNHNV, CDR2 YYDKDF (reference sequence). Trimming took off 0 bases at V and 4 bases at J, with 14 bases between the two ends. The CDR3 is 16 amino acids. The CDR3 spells CATSRDNRRDSDTQYF. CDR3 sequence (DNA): TGTGCCACCAGCAGAGATAATCGGCGGGACTCAGATACGCAGTATTTT. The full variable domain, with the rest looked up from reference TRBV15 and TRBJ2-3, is DAMVIQNPRYQVTQFGKPVTLSCSQTLNHNVMYWYQQKSSQAPKLLFHYYDKDFNNEADTPDNFQSRRPNTSFCFLDIRSPGLGDTAMYLCATSRDNRRDSDTQYFGPGTRLTVL.

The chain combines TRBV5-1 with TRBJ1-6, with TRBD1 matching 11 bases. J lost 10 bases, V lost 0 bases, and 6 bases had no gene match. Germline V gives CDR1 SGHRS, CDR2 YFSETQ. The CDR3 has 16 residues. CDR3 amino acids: CASSLDLGTGGSPLHF. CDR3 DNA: TGCGCCAGCAGCTTGGACCTCGGGACAGGGGGATCACCCCTCCACTTT.

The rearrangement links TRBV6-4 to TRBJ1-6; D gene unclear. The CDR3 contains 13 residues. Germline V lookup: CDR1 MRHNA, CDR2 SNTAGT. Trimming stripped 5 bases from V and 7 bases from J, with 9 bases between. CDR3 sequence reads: CASSLEKNSPLHF. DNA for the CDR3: TGTGCCAGCAGTTTAGAGAAGAATTCACCCCTCCACTTT.

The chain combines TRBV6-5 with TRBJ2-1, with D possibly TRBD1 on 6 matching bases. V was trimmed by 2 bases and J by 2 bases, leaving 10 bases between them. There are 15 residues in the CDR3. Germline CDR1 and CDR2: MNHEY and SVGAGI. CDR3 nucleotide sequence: TGTGCCAGCAGTTACACCAGGGGAACCTACAATGAGCAGTTCTTC. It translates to CASSYTRGTYNEQFF.

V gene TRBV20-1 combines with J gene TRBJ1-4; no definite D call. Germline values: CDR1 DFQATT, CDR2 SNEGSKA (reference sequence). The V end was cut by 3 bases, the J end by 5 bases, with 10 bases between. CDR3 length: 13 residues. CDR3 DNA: TGCAGTGCTAGTGGTCGTCTGAATGAAAAACTGTTTTTT. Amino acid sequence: CSASGRLNEKLFF.